These 22 T cell receptor beta chains were all obtained from the same sample, sequenced in a study of blood T cell repertoires in COVID-19. Sequencing used immunoSEQ multiplex PCR; TCRdb keeps in-frame clones, though not all of them. The table lists about 250,000 clones, 80% to 90% of them singletons. The sequenced material came from peripheral blood. The receptors stem from a woman in her seventies with acute or convalescent COVID-19.

The J gene is TRBJ1-1, the V gene TRBV2; no clear D gene. The ends were cut back, 3 bases at V and 4 bases at J, with 9 bases in the middle. From germline, CDR1 is SNHLY and CDR2 FYNNEI. The CDR3 is 13 amino acids. Here the CDR3 reads CASSDGSPTEAFF. The CDR3 DNA is TGTGCCAGCAGTGACGGGAGTCCCACTGAAGCTTTCTTT.

This clone came up once. One end of the junction is discordant with germline, which a read error may explain. This chain links TRBV29-1 with TRBJ1-1; TRBD1 matches 8 bases. The germline CDR1 and CDR2 sequences are SQVTM and ANQGSEA. The CDR3 extends over 13 amino acids. The DNA of the CDR3 is TGCAGCGTCGAAGGACAGGGGAACACTGAAGCTTTCTTT. It codes for CSVEGQGNTEAFF.

The rearrangement uses TRBV19 and TRBJ1-2, with D possibly TRBD1 on 5 matching bases. V was shortened by 7 bases and J by 6 bases, with 12 bases between the two germline ends. The CDR3 sequence is 12 residues long. Germline lookup yields CDR1 LNHDA and CDR2 SQIVND (reference sequence). CDR3 residues: CASMRAGDGYTF. The CDR3 DNA follows: TGTGCCAGTATGCGCGCGGGGGATGGCTACACCTTC.

V gene TRBV5-6 combines with J gene TRBJ1-6; possibly TRBD1 for D (5 bases). V was shortened by 0 bases and J by 5 bases, with 6 bases between the two germline ends. This CDR3 is 14 amino acids long. CDR1 SGHDT and CDR2 YYEEEE come from the germline V gene. CDR3 sequence: CASSLDRNNSPLHF. CDR3 coding DNA: TGTGCCAGCAGCTTGGACAGGAATAATTCACCCCTCCACTTT.

This chain's CDR3 is CASSQGVGGILLNEQFF. The CDR3 nucleotides are TGTGCCAGCAGCCAAGGGGTCGGGGGGATATTATTGAATGAGCAGTTCTTC. The chain links TRBV4-2 to TRBJ2-1; 7 positions match TRBD2. V dropped 1 base and J dropped 7; count of bases not matched to a gene: 13. This CDR3 comprises 17 residues. Germline loops: CDR1 LGHNA, CDR2 YNFKEQ.

The rearrangement links TRBV19 to TRBJ1-1; no definite D call. CDR1 is LNHDA and CDR2 is SQIVND in the germline V gene (reference sequence). The CDR3 sequence is 16 residues long. V shed 11 bases and J shed 3 bases, with 25 bases lying between them. CDR3 residues: CASCTLGGERDTEAFF. CDR3 DNA sequence: TGTGCCTCCTGTACCCTGGGCGGGGAAAGGGACACTGAAGCTTTCTTT.

The chain carries TRBV6-2 or TRBV6-3 and TRBJ1-5, with TRBD1 as a possible D gene (5 bases). Germline CDR1 reads MNHEY; CDR2 reads SVGEGT. Trimming removed 6 bases at V and 3 bases at J, with 9 bases between. The CDR3 covers 13 residues. The CDR3, as DNA: TGTGCCAGCAGCCTACAGGTCAATCAGCCCCAGCATTTT. Amino acid sequence: CASSLQVNQPQHF.

The rearrangement uses TRBV15 and TRBJ1-2, with TRBD1 matching 9 bases. Germline values: CDR1 LNHNV, CDR2 YYDKDF (reference sequence). This CDR3 comprises 15 residues. V shed 0 bases, J shed 6 bases, and the junction held 5 bases outside the gene matches. The CDR3 region is CATSREVGDRDGYTF. The CDR3 region has the DNA TGTGCCACCAGCAGAGAGGTGGGGGACAGGGATGGCTACACCTTC.

As for this clone: At one of its ends the junction is not consistent with the germline gene, which may arise from a read error. The rearrangement links TRBV29-1 to TRBJ1-1; tentative D call: TRBD1 (6 bases). CDR3 length: 13 amino acids. From germline, CDR1 is SQVTM and CDR2 ANQGSEA. CDR3 residues: CSVLIQGNAEAFF. The CDR3 region has the DNA TGCAGCGTTCTTATTCAGGGGAACGCTGAAGCTTTCTTT.

As concerns this clone: Distinct nucleotide sequences in the sample also encode this CDR3. CDR3 nucleotides: TGCAGTGCTAGTAGGGGTGGGAACACTGAAGCTTTCTTT. This gives the protein CSASRGGNTEAFF. The chain has TRBV20-1 and TRBJ1-1, with D possibly TRBD1 on 5 matching bases. Germline assignment: CDR1 DFQATT and CDR2 SNEGSKA (reference sequence). This CDR3 region has 13 residues. Trimming pared 3 bases from V and 1 base from J, leaving 9 bases between.

V gene TRBV5-1 combines with J gene TRBJ2-5, with a possible D match to TRBD2 (7 bases). In germline, CDR1 is SGHRS, CDR2 YFSETQ. The CDR3 runs to 14 residues. With 4 bases removed from V and 5 bases from J, the gap between germline ends came to 15 bases. CDR3 loop: CASSPGGGEETQYF. The CDR3 DNA reads TGCGCCAGCAGCCCGGGGGGCGGGGAGGAGACCCAGTACTTC.

V gene TRBV5-4 combines with J gene TRBJ2-7, with D possibly TRBD1 on 5 matching bases. Trimming removed 7 bases at V and 7 bases at J, with 21 bases between. CDR3 size: 14 residues. CDR1 is SGHNT and CDR2 is YYREEE in the germline V gene (reference sequence). As DNA, the CDR3 is TGTGCCAGCGGGGTCAGACAGCCTACTTTAGAGCAGTACTTC. Protein sequence: CASGVRQPTLEQYF. The variable domain in full, with the rest retrieved from reference TRBV5-4 and TRBJ2-7, is ETGVTQSPTHLIKTRGQQVTLRCSSQSGHNTVSWYQQALGQGPQFIFQYYREEENGRGNFPPRFSGLQFPNYSSELNVNALELDDSALYLCASGVRQPTLEQYFGPGTRLTVT.

The chain couples TRBV6-6 to TRBJ1-4, with D maybe TRBD1 (5 bases). The CDR3 is 15 residues long. Germline CDR1 is MNHNY and CDR2 is SVGAGI (reference sequence). Trimming stripped 10 bases from V and 7 bases from J, with 22 bases between. The CDR3 spells CATRIGRGRSEKLFF. CDR3 in DNA: TGTGCCACCCGAATCGGGAGGGGACGGAGTGAAAAACTGTTTTTT.

V gene TRBV28 combines with J gene TRBJ1-2; unclear D gene. This CDR3 region has 11 residues. V lost 7 bases and J 2 bases, leaving 5 bases between the germline ends. Germline V gives CDR1 MDHEN, CDR2 SYDVKM. The CDR3 loop reads CASNRNYGYTF. CDR3 sequence (DNA): TGTGCCAGCAACAGAAACTATGGCTACACCTTC.

This chain connects TRBV9 to TRBJ2-1, with 15 bases matching TRBD2. CDR3 length: 14 residues. V shed 4 bases and J 13 bases; nucleotides not matched to a gene: 6. CDR1 and CDR2 from the germline V gene are SGDLS and YYNGEE. The CDR3 DNA is TGTGCCAGCAGCCCCTGGACTAGCGGGGGGGCCCAGTTCTTC. This codes for CASSPWTSGGAQFF.

The V gene is TRBV18, the J gene TRBJ2-3; 9 nucleotides line up with TRBD2. The CDR3 sequence is 19 residues long. Trimming took 3 bases from V and 0 from J; bases not matched to a gene: 13. The germline CDR1 and CDR2 sequences are KGHSH and LQKENI. The CDR3 protein is CASSPPLAGSAPSTDTQYF. The CDR3 DNA sequence: TGTGCCAGCTCACCTCCCCTAGCGGGGAGCGCACCTAGCACAGATACGCAGTATTTT.

V gene TRBV10-3 combines with J gene TRBJ1-2; maybe TRBD1 (6 bases). The CDR3 loop spans 16 amino acids. Germline CDR1 and CDR2: ENHRY and SYGVKD. V was clipped by 3 bases and J by 0 bases, with 14 bases between them. The CDR3 here is CAISEGQGRTNYGYTF. The CDR3 DNA is TGTGCCATCAGTGAAGGGCAGGGGCGAACTAACTATGGCTACACCTTC.

In its sample, this clone was seen a few times. The chain links TRBV19 to TRBJ2-5; 14 bases line up with TRBD2. The germline V gene has CDR1 LNHDA and CDR2 SQIVND (reference sequence). This CDR3 spans 15 amino acids. The V and J ends lost 3 bases and 10 bases, in that order; junction bases with no gene match: 7. The CDR3 bases are TGTGCCAGTAGTATCCTGACTAGCGGGGGGGCCGACCAGTACTTC. The encoded protein is CASSILTSGGADQYF.

This clone was found a few times. The V call is TRBV9, the J call TRBJ2-3, with TRBD1 identical over 9 bases. V dropped 3 bases and J dropped 0; count of bases not matched to a gene: 8. Germline CDR1 SGDLS, CDR2 YYNGEE. The length of the CDR3 is 17 residues. DNA for the CDR3: TGTGCCAGCAGCGCGCCGGGACAGGGAAGGAGCACAGATACGCAGTATTTT. This codes for CASSAPGQGRSTDTQYF. Drawing the rest from reference TRBV9 and TRBJ2-3, the complete variable domain is DSGVTQTPKHLITATGQRVTLRCSPRSGDLSVYWYQQSLDQGLQFLIQYYNGEERAKGNILERFSAQQFPDLHSELNLSSLELGDSALYFCASSAPGQGRSTDTQYFGPGTRLTVL.

V gene TRBV27 combines with J gene TRBJ1-2; D unclear. CDR1 is MNHEY, CDR2 SMNVEV, per germline (reference sequence). Trimming stripped 8 bases from V and 2 bases from J, with 15 bases between. This CDR3 region has 14 residues. The CDR3 nucleotides are TGTGCCAGCGGCCTGGTCACCCCGAACTATGGCTACACCTTC. The encoded protein is CASGLVTPNYGYTF.

The chain uses TRBV20-1 and TRBJ2-3; D gene ambiguous. CDR3 length: 10 residues. V was pared by 5 bases and J by 10 bases, with 10 bases between. Germline V lookup: CDR1 DFQATT, CDR2 SNEGSKA (reference sequence). CDR3 nucleotide sequence: TGCAGTGCTGTCCTAAGCTCGCAGTATTTT. Protein product: CSAVLSSQYF.

The chain recombines TRBV2 with TRBJ1-1, with D possibly TRBD1 on 6 matching bases. V lost 5 bases, J lost 1 base, and 11 bases lay in between. Germline V gene sequence: CDR1 SNHLY, CDR2 FYNNEI. This CDR3 is 14 amino acids long. CDR3 coding DNA: TGTGCCAGCAGTTTCGGACAGAGGAACACTGAAGCTTTCTTT. Translated: CASSFGQRNTEAFF.